The clone carrying this TCR beta chain was found once. Germline V CDR1 and CDR2: MGHRA, YSYEKL. The ends were cut back, 1 base at V and 1 base at J, with 16 bases in the middle. The CDR3 contains 17 residues. Repertoires were generated with immunoSEQ multiplex PCR, while TCRdb's copy carries only in-frame clones and drops some. The repertoire holds about 240,000 clones, with roughly 83% as singletons. The data stem from a study of blood T cell repertoires in COVID-19. The chain links TRBV4-1 to TRBJ1-1; D is uncertain. The source is an elderly man with acute or convalescent COVID-19. Sequenced material: peripheral blood. The CDR3 nucleotides are TGCGCCAGCAGCCAAGGGTTCGGTGCTGTCACGAACACTGAAGCTTTCTTT. Protein sequence: CASSQGFGAVTNTEAFF.